The 22 T cell receptor beta chains listed next were all sequenced from one sample in a study of blood T cell repertoires in COVID-19. The table came from immunoSEQ multiplex PCR; TCRdb's copy has only in-frame clones and leaves some out. The table shows about 160,000 clones, with approximately 91% occurring only once. Material: peripheral blood. The receptor source for this set is a man between 18 and 29 years old with acute or convalescent COVID-19.

This rearrangement joins TRBV14 to TRBJ1-2; tentatively, D is TRBD1 (5 bases). V was clipped by 5 bases and J by 0 bases, with 7 bases between them. Germline CDR1 and CDR2: SGHDN and FVKESK. This CDR3 is built from 13 residues. The CDR3 region is CASSRGTNYGYTF. The CDR3 bases are TGTGCCAGCAGCAGGGGAACTAACTATGGCTACACCTTC.

The chain employs TRBV6-5 and TRBJ1-6; D unresolved. The V end was cut by 6 bases, the J end by 0 bases, with 9 bases between. From germline, CDR1 is MNHEY and CDR2 SVGAGI. This CDR3 has 15 residues. The CDR3 DNA is TGTGCCAGCAGGGACTCGAGCTCCTATAATTCACCCCTCCACTTT. This encodes CASRDSSSYNSPLHF.

The genes are TRBV3-1 (or the pseudogene TRBV3-2) and TRBJ1-2; maybe TRBD1 (5 bases). Germline CDR1 LGHDT, CDR2 YNNKEL (reference sequence). Deletions cut 4 bases from V and 3 bases from J, with 9 bases between. The CDR3 covers 13 residues. The CDR3 DNA follows: TGTGCCAGCAGCCGGGACTTATACTATGGCTACACCTTC. As protein: CASSRDLYYGYTF.

This rearrangement joins TRBV5-4 to TRBJ1-5; 7 bases line up with TRBD1. Germline CDR1 and CDR2: SGHNT and YYREEE (reference sequence). The V and J ends lost 2 bases and 1 base, in that order; junction bases with no gene match: 0. The CDR3 is 14 amino acids. The CDR3 sequence is CASSLQGSNQPQHF. DNA for the CDR3: TGTGCCAGCAGCTTACAGGGGAGCAATCAGCCCCAGCATTTT.

The J gene is TRBJ1-2, the V gene TRBV9; perhaps TRBD1 as D (5 bases). V gave up 2 bases and J gave up 4 bases, with 12 bases separating them. Per the germline V gene, CDR1 is SGDLS and CDR2 is YYNGEE. The CDR3 has 14 amino acids. CDR3 loop: CASSVDRGIYGYTF. CDR3 coding DNA: TGTGCCAGCAGCGTTGACCGGGGGATCTATGGCTACACCTTC.

This clone was picked up one time. This sequence joins TRBV19 and TRBJ1-5; D is ambiguous. Trimming removed 2 bases from V and 2 bases from J, with 10 bases in between. The CDR3 has 15 residues. CDR1 is LNHDA, CDR2 SQIVND, per germline (reference sequence). CDR3 in amino acids: CASSILGEGNQPQHF. CDR3 in DNA: TGTGCCAGTAGTATATTGGGAGAGGGCAATCAGCCCCAGCATTTT.

The chain couples TRBV14 to TRBJ1-6; 9 bases match TRBD1. CDR1 SGHDN and CDR2 FVKESK come from the germline V gene. The CDR3 totals 15 residues. The V and J ends lost 2 bases and 14 bases, in that order; junction bases with no gene match: 10. The CDR3 spells CASSQITGGREALHF. CDR3 nucleotides: TGTGCCAGCAGCCAAATAACAGGGGGCCGGGAGGCCCTCCACTTT. The variable domain in full, completed from reference TRBV14 and TRBJ1-6, reads EAGVTQFPSHSVIEKGQTVTLRCDPISGHDNLYWYRRVMGKEIKFLLHFVKESKQDESGMPNNRFLAERTGGTYSTLKVQPAELEDSGVYFCASSQITGGREALHFGNGTRLTVT.

This chain joins TRBV5-6 and TRBJ2-2, with D perhaps TRBD2 (5 bases). Germline V gives CDR1 SGHDT, CDR2 YYEEEE. Trimming shortened V by 1 base and J by 4 bases, and 11 bases separated the two germline ends. This CDR3 has 15 amino acids. DNA for the CDR3: TGTGCCAGCAGCTTGTTACTAGTGGGCACCGGGGAGCTGTTTTTT. Amino acid sequence: CASSLLLVGTGELFF. Full variable domain (missing parts from reference TRBV5-6 and TRBJ2-2): DAGVTQSPTHLIKTRGQQVTLRCSPKSGHDTVSWYQQALGQGPQFIFQYYEEEERQRGNFPDRFSGHQFPNYSSELNVNALLLGDSALYLCASSLLLVGTGELFFGEGSRLTVL.

The genes are TRBV6-5 and TRBJ1-1; 7 nucleotides line up with TRBD1. There are 14 residues in the CDR3. The V and J ends lost 6 bases and 6 bases, in that order; junction bases with no gene match: 10. CDR1 is MNHEY, CDR2 SVGAGI, per germline. CDR3 amino acids: CASSPERGRAEAFF. For the CDR3, the DNA is TGTGCCAGCAGCCCGGAGAGGGGGCGTGCTGAAGCTTTCTTT.

The rearrangement links TRBV7-9 to TRBJ1-2, with 7 positions matching TRBD1. J lost 4 bases, V lost 8 bases, and 7 bases had no gene match. The CDR3 totals 13 residues. Per the germline V gene, CDR1 is SEHNR and CDR2 is FQNEAQ (reference sequence). CDR3 loop: CASDRAGSYGYTF. Written as DNA, the CDR3 is TGTGCCAGCGACAGGGCCGGGAGCTATGGCTACACCTTC. The full variable domain, with the rest looked up from reference TRBV7-9 and TRBJ1-2, is DTGVSQNPRHKITKRGQNVTFRCDPISEHNRLYWYRQTLGQGPEFLTYFQNEAQLEKSRLLSDRFSAERPKGSFSTLEIQRTEQGDSAMYLCASDRAGSYGYTFGSGTRLTVV.

The chain uses TRBV3-1 (or the pseudogene TRBV3-2) and TRBJ2-7; 7 bases match TRBD2. Trimming removed 1 base from V and 1 base from J; junction bases left unmatched: 1. Germline values: CDR1 LGHDT, CDR2 YNNKEL (reference sequence). The CDR3 covers 14 residues. CDR3 in DNA: TGTGCCAGCAGCCAAGGCGGGGGATCCTACGAGCAGTACTTC. Translating gives CASSQGGGSYEQYF.

V gene TRBV11-2 combines with J gene TRBJ2-5, with 7 bases that match TRBD2. Germline CDR1 SGHAT, CDR2 FQNNGV. Germline trimming cut 1 base from V and 0 bases from J; bases unmatched to any gene: 8. The CDR3 consists of 17 residues. Written as DNA, the CDR3 is TGTGCCAGCAGCTTAGGGTGGGCGGGAGCGCACCAAGAGACCCAGTACTTC. Translating gives CASSLGWAGAHQETQYF. The complete variable domain, with remaining parts taken from reference TRBV11-2 and TRBJ2-5, reads EAGVAQSPRYKIIEKRQSVAFWCNPISGHATLYWYQQILGQGPKLLIQFQNNGVVDDSQLPKDRFSAERLKGVDSTLKIQPAKLEDSAVYLCASSLGWAGAHQETQYFGPGTRLLVL.

The chain combines TRBV5-6 with TRBJ1-2; D not resolved. The V gene lost 3 bases and the J gene lost 10 bases, with 19 bases spanning the gap. This CDR3 contains 14 residues. The germline V gene encodes CDR1 SGHDT and CDR2 YYEEEE. Written as DNA, the CDR3 is TGTGCCAGCAGCTCCTACCGGGATTGGTGGGCCTACACCTTC. Its protein is CASSSYRDWWAYTF.

V and J are TRBV29-1 and TRBJ2-2, with 7 bases identical to TRBD1. This CDR3 contains 14 residues. The V and J ends lost 6 bases and 6 bases, in that order; junction bases with no gene match: 10. Germline V CDR1 and CDR2: SQVTM, ANQGSEA. CDR3 residues: CSVPGTAYSGELFF. In nucleotides, the CDR3 is TGCAGCGTACCCGGGACAGCTTACTCCGGGGAGCTGTTTTTT.

V and J are TRBV19 and TRBJ2-5; maybe TRBD1 (5 bases). V was shortened by 2 bases and J by 0 bases, with 10 bases between the two germline ends. CDR3 length: 15 residues. From germline, CDR1 is LNHDA and CDR2 SQIVND (reference sequence). CDR3 nucleotide sequence: TGTGCCAGTAGTATATTCGACAGTAACCAAGAGACCCAGTACTTC. Its protein is CASSIFDSNQETQYF.

V is TRBV2 and J is TRBJ1-1; 8 positions match TRBD1. V gave up 2 bases and J gave up 3 bases; unmatched junction bases: 5. The germline gives CDR1 SNHLY, CDR2 FYNNEI. This CDR3 spans 15 amino acids. DNA for the CDR3: TGTGCCAGCAGTGAATCGCCAGGGGGCTACACTGAAGCTTTCTTT. It encodes CASSESPGGYTEAFF. Together with reference TRBV2 and TRBJ1-1, the CDR3 gives the full variable domain: EPEVTQTPSHQVTQMGQEVILRCVPISNHLYFYWYRQILGQKVEFLVSFYNNEISEKSEIFDDQFSVERPDGSNFTLKIRSTKLEDSAMYFCASSESPGGYTEAFFGQGTRLTVV.

This chain links TRBV12-2 with TRBJ1-2. TRBV12-2 is assigned pseudogene status. The CDR3 runs 11 residues. The CDR3 DNA follows: TGTGCAAGTCGCTCGGGTTTTGCCGAGACCTTC. It encodes CASRSGFAETF.

This clone came up a few times. CDR3 protein: CSVGRSPGTANNYGYTF. The CDR3 nucleotides are TGCAGCGTGGGGCGAAGTCCCGGGACAGCCAACAACTATGGCTACACCTTC. V and J are TRBV29-1 and TRBJ1-2; TRBD1 matches 7 bases. V trimming: 6 bases; J trimming: 2 bases; junction bases outside the gene matches: 18. The CDR3 is 17 residues long. Germline assignment: CDR1 SQVTM and CDR2 ANQGSEA.

This rearrangement joins TRBV2 to TRBJ1-5; no firm D call. CDR3 length: 13 residues. Germline loops: CDR1 SNHLY, CDR2 FYNNEI. V was shortened by 6 bases and J by 4 bases, with 10 bases between the two germline ends. DNA for the CDR3: TGTGCCAGCAGCCATGACGGGAATCAGCCCCAGCATTTT. As protein: CASSHDGNQPQHF.

V gene TRBV4-2 combines with J gene TRBJ1-5; unclear D gene. This CDR3 contains 15 residues. Germline assignment: CDR1 LGHNA and CDR2 YNFKEQ. Trimming stripped 0 bases from V and 6 bases from J, with 12 bases between. DNA for the CDR3: TGTGCCAGCAGCCAAGATGGAGAGCTCGCTCAGCCCCAGCATTTT. Its translation is CASSQDGELAQPQHF.

DNA for the CDR3: TGCGCCAGCGGAGGAGGCGACCAGCCATACAATGAGCAGTTCTTC. It specifies CASGGGDQPYNEQFF. V is TRBV5-1 and J is TRBJ2-1; maybe TRBD2 (5 bases). The CDR3 sequence is 15 residues long. CDR1 is SGHRS and CDR2 is YFSETQ in the germline V gene. The V gene lost 7 bases and the J gene lost 4 bases, with 18 bases spanning the gap.

The genes are TRBV6-2 or TRBV6-3 and TRBJ1-1; 10 nucleotides match TRBD1. J gave up 0 bases and V 2 bases, and 0 bases lay outside the gene matches. The germline V gene encodes CDR1 MNHEY and CDR2 SVGEGT. The CDR3 runs 15 residues. Here the CDR3 DNA reads TGTGCCAGCAGTTACGGACAGGGGGTGAACACTGAAGCTTTCTTT. Translation: CASSYGQGVNTEAFF.